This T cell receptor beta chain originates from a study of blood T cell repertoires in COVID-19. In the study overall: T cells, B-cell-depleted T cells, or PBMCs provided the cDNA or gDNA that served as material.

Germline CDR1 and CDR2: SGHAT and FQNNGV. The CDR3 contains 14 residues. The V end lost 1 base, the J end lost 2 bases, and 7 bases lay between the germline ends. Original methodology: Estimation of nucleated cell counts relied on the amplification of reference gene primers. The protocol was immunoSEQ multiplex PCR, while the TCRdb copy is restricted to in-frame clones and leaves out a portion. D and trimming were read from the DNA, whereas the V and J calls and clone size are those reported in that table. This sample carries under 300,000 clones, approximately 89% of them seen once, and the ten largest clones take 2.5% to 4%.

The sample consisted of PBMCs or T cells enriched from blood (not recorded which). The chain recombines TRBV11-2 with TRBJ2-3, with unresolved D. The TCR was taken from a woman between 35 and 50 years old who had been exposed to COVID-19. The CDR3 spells CASSLGQITDTQYF. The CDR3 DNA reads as TGTGCCAGCAGCTTAGGGCAGATCACAGATACGCAGTATTTT.